This T cell receptor (beta chain) was retrieved from a study of radiation and T cells in renal cell carcinoma. For the study at large: Nephrectomy followed 15 Gy stereotactic body radiation by 4 weeks.

Whole-study results and caveats: Baseline intratumoral clonotype presence is unknown without pretreatment biopsies. In blood, top tumor clones expanded by 2 weeks, shrinking by 4.

The V gene lost 3 bases and the J gene lost 5 bases, with 13 bases spanning the gap. CDR1 and CDR2 from the germline V gene are MGHRA and YSYEKL. This CDR3 has 15 residues. This clone was picked up a small number of times. Its antigen is still unknown. Specified time point: baseline pretreatment blood. The treatment denotes: 15 Gy SBRT to primary tumor, nephrectomy 4 weeks later. TCRdb's copy holds only in-frame clones and misses some; the assay was immunoSEQ multiplex PCR. The table lists approximately 120,000 clones, approximately 80% of them singletons. Sample: blood, taken from a patient whose treatment included radiotherapy and nephrectomy. This receptor was obtained from an older woman with renal cell carcinoma. The chain is built from TRBV4-1 and TRBJ1-4; D not certain. The CDR3 coding sequence is TGCGCCAGCAGCCACCCACGGGTATGGAATGAAAAACTGTTTTTT. Translating gives CASSHPRVWNEKLFF.